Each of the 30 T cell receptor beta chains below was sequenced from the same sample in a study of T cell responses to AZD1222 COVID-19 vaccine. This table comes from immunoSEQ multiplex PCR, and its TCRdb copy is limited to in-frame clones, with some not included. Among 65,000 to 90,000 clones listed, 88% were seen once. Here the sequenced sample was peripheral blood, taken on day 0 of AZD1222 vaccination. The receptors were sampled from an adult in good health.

CDR3 in DNA: TGTGCCAGCAGTCCCTCTGGGGCCAACGTCCTGACTTTC. It encodes CASSPSGANVLTF. The chain links TRBV28 to TRBJ2-6; no clear D. CDR3 length equals 13 residues. Trimming removed 5 bases from V and 0 bases from J, with 2 bases in between. CDR1 and CDR2 from the germline V gene are MDHEN and SYDVKM.

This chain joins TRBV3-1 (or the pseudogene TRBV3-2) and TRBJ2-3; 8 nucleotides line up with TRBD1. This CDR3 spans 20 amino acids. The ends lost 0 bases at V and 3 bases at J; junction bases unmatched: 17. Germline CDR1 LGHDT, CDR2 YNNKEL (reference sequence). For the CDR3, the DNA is TGTGCCAGCAGCCAAGATGCACCCCCTATCGCAGGGGGCCCTACAGATACGCAGTATTTT. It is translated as CASSQDAPPIAGGPTDTQYF.

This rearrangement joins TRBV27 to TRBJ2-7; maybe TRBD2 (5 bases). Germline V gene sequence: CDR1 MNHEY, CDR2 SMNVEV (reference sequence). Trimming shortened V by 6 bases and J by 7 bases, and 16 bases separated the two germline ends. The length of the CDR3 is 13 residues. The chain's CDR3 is CASSPLSREEQYF. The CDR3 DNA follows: TGTGCCAGCAGCCCACTAAGCCGGGAAGAGCAGTACTTC.

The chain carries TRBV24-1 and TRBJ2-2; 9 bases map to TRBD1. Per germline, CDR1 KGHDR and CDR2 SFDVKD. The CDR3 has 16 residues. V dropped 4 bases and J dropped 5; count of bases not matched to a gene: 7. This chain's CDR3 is CATSDQDRGFTGELFF. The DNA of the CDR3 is TGTGCCACCAGTGACCAGGACAGGGGATTTACCGGGGAGCTGTTTTTT.

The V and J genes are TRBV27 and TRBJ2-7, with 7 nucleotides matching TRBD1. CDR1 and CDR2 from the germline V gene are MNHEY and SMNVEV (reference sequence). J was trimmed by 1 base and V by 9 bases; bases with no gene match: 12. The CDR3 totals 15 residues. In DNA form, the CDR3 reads TGTGCCAGTAGACTCGACAGGGACGTGTCCTACGAGCAGTACTTC. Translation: CASRLDRDVSYEQYF.

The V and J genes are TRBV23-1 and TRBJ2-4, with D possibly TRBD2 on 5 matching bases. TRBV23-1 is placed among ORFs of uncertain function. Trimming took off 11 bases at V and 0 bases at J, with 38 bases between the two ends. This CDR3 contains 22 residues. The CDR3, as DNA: TGCGCCCGCCGGGCGGGCCCTGCTAGCCGCCCTCTCCCGCTTCTAGCCAAAAACATTCAGTACTTC. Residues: CARRAGPASRPLPLLAKNIQYF.

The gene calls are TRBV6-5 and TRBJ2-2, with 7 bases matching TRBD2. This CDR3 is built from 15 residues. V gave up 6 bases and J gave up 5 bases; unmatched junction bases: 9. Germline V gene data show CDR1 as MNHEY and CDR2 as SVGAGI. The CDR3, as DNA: TGTGCCAGCAGAAGATCTAGCGGTAGGACCGGGGAGCTGTTTTTT. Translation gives CASRRSSGRTGELFF.

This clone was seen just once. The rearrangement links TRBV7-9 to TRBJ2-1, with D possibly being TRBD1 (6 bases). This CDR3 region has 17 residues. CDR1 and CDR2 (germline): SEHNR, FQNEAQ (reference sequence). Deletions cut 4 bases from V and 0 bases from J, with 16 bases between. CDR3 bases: TGTGCCAGCAGCTCCGCGGACAGACAAATCTCCTACAATGAGCAGTTCTTC. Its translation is CASSSADRQISYNEQFF. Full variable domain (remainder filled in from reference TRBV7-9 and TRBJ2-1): DTGVSQNPRHKITKRGQNVTFRCDPISEHNRLYWYRQTLGQGPEFLTYFQNEAQLEKSRLLSDRFSAERPKGSFSTLEIQRTEQGDSAMYLCASSSADRQISYNEQFFGPGTRLTVL.

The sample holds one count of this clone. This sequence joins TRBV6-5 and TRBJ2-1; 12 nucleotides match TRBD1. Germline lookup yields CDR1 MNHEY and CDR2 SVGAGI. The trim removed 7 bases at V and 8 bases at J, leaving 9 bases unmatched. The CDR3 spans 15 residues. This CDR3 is CASTMWGQGADEQFF. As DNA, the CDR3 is TGTGCCAGCACCATGTGGGGACAGGGGGCAGATGAGCAGTTCTTC.

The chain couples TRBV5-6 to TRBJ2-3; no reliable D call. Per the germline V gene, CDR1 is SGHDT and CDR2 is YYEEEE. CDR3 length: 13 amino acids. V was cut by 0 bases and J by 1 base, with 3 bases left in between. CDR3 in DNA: TGTGCCAGCAGCTTGGATGGCACAGATACGCAGTATTTT. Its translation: CASSLDGTDTQYF.

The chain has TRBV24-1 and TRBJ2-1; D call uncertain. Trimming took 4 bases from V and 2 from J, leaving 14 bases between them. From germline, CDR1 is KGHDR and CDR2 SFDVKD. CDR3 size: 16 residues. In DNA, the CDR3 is TGTGCCACCAGTGACCAAAGCCCAGGAACCTACAATGAGCAGTTCTTC. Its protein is CATSDQSPGTYNEQFF.

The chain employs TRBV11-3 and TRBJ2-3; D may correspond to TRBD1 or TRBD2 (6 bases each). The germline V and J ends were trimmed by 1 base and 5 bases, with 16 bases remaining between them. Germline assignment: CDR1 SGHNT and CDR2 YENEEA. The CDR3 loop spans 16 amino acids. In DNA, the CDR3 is TGTGCCAGCAGCTTAGCCGGGACACCGGGAGAAGATACGCAGTATTTT. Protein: CASSLAGTPGEDTQYF.

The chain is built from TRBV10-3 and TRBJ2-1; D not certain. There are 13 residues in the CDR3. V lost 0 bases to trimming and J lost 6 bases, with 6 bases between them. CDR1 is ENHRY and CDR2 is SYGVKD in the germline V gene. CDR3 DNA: TGTGCCATCAGTGAGTCGAATCTCAATGAGCAGTTCTTC. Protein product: CAISESNLNEQFF.

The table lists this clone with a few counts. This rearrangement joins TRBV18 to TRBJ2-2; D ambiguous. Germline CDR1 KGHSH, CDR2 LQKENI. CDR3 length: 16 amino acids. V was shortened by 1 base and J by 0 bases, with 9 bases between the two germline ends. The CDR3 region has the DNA TGTGCCAGCTCACCACGGTCAGGAACGAACACCGGGGAGCTGTTTTTT. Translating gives CASSPRSGTNTGELFF.

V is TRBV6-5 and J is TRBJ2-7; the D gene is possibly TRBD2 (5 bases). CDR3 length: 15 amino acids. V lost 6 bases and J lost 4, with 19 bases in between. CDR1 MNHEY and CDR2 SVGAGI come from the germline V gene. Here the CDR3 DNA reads TGTGCCAGCAGCCCCTCCGGATCGGGGAAGTACGAGCAGTACTTC. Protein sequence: CASSPSGSGKYEQYF.

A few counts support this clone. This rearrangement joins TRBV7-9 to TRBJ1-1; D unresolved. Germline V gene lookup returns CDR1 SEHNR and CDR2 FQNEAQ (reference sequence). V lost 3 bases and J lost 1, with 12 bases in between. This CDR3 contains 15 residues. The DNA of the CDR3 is TGTGCCAGCAGCTTTTCTGAGTCACAGAACACTGAAGCTTTCTTT. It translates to CASSFSESQNTEAFF.

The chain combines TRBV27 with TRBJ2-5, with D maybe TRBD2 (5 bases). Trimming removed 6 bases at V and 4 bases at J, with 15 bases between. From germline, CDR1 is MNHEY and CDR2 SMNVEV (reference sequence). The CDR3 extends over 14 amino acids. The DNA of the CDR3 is TGTGCCAGCAGACGGACTGGTGGGATAGAGACCCAGTACTTC. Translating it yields CASRRTGGIETQYF.

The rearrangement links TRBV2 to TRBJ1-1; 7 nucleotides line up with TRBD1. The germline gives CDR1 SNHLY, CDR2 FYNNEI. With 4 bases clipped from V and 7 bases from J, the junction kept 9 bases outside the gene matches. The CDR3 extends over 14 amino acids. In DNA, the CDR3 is TGTGCCAGCAGTGGACAGGGCCCGTCCCGTGAAGCTTTCTTT. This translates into CASSGQGPSREAFF.

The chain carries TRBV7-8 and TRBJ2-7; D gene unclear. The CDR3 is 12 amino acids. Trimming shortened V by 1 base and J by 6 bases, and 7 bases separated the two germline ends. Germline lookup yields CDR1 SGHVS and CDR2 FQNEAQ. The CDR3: CASSLDRSEQYF. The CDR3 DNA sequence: TGTGCCAGCAGCTTAGACCGTTCCGAGCAGTACTTC.

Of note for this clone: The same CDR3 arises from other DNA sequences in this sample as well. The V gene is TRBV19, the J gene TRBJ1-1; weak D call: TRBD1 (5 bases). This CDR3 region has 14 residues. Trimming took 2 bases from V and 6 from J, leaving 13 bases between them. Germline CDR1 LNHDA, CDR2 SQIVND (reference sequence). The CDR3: CASSITGIRAEAFF. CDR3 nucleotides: TGTGCCAGTAGTATAACAGGTATTAGGGCTGAAGCTTTCTTT.

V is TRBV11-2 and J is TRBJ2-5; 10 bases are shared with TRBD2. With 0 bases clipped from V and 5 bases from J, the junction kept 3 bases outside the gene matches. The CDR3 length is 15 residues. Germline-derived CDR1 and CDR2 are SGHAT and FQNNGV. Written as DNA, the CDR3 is TGTGCCAGCAGCTTAGATTCGACTAGCGGGGAGACCCAGTACTTC. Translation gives CASSLDSTSGETQYF.

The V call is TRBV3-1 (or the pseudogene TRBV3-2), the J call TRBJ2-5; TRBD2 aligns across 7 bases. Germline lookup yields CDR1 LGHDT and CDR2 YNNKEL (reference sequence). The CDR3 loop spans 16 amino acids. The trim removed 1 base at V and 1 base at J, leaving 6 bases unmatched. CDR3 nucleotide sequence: TGTGCCAGCAGCCAAGGAACTAGCGCGGTCCAAGAGACCCAGTACTTC. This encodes CASSQGTSAVQETQYF.

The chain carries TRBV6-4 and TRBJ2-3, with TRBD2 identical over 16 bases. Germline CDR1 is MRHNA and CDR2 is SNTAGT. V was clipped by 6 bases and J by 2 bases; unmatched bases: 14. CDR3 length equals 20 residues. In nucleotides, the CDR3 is TGTGCCAGCAGCGAAACGGGGACTAGCGGGAGGGCGAGGGTCACAGATACGCAGTATTTT. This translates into CASSETGTSGRARVTDTQYF.

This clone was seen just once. This CDR3 is CASSLRVGGLNTEAFF. CDR3 nucleotide sequence: TGTGCCAGCAGCCTCCGGGTCGGGGGGTTGAACACTGAAGCTTTCTTT. The chain has TRBV7-2 and TRBJ1-1; tentative D call: TRBD1 (5 bases). V shed 5 bases and J shed 0 bases, with 16 bases lying between them. The CDR3 consists of 16 residues. The germline V gene encodes CDR1 SGHTA and CDR2 FQGNSA.

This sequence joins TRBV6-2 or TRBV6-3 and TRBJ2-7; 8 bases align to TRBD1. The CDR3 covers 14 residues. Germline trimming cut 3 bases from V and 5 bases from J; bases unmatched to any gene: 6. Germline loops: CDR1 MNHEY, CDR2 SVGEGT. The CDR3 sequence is CASSYYDRGDEQYF. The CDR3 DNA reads TGTGCCAGCAGTTATTACGACAGGGGCGACGAGCAGTACTTC.

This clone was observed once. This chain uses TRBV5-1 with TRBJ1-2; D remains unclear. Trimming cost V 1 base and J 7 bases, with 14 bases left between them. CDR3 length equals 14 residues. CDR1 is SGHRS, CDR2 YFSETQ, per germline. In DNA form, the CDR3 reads TGCGCCAGCAGCTTGTATGAGGGTGAGGGTGGCTACACCTTC. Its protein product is CASSLYEGEGGYTF. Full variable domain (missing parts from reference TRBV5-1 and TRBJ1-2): KAGVTQTPRYLIKTRGQQVTLSCSPISGHRSVSWYQQTPGQGLQFLFEYFSETQRNKGNFPGRFSGRQFSNSRSEMNVSTLELGDSALYLCASSLYEGEGGYTFGSGTRLTVV.

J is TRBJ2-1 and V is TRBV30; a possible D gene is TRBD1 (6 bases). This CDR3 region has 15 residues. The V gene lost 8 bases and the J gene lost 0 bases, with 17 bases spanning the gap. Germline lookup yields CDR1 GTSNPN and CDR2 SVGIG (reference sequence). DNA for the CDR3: TGTGCCAGCGCTTCTGGGGGCCTCTCCTACAATGAGCAGTTCTTC. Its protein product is CASASGGLSYNEQFF.

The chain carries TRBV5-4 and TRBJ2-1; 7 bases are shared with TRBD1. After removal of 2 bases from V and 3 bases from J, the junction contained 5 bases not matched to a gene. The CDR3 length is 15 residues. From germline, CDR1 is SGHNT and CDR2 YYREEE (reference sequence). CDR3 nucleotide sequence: TGTGCCAGCAGCTTACAGGGGTGGCGCTACAATGAGCAGTTCTTC. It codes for CASSLQGWRYNEQFF.

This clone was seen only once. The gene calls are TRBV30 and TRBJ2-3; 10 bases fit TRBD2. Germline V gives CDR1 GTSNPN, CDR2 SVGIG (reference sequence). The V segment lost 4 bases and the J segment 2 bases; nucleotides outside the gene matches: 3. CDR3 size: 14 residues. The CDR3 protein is CAWTSGGFTDTQYF. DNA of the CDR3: TGTGCCTGGACTAGCGGGGGATTCACAGATACGCAGTATTTT.

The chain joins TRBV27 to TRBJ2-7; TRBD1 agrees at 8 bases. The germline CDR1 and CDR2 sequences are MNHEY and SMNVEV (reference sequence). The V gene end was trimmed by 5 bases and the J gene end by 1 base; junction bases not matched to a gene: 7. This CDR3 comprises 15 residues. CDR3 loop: CASSPGTGGSYEQYF. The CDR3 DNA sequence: TGTGCCAGCAGTCCCGGGACAGGTGGATCCTACGAGCAGTACTTC.